Below, 2 T cell receptor beta chains from the same sample are listed, as sequenced in a study of cytomegalovirus exposure and HLA in healthy donors. The PCR had 60 Vbeta and 13 Jbeta primers. The data were produced by immunoSEQ multiplex PCR, yet TCRdb's version contains in-frame clones alone and is incomplete. The data show some 160,000 clones, with around 88% seen just once and almost 2% held by the top ten. Sequencing was performed on PBMCs. The receptors here all came from a woman between 18 and 29 years old in good health and CMV-seronegative.

This sequence joins TRBV19 and TRBJ2-7; 9 bases are a match to TRBD1. Germline V gene lookup returns CDR1 LNHDA and CDR2 SQIVND (reference sequence). This CDR3 spans 13 amino acids. The junction had 6 bases not matched to a gene; V was cut back by 10 bases and J by 2 bases. The CDR3 region has the DNA TGTGCCACCGCTAGACAGGGGGCCTACGAGCAGTACTTC. This translates into CATARQGAYEQYF.

This sequence joins TRBV28 and TRBJ2-7, with a weak D call TRBD2 (5 bases). Germline CDR1 is MDHEN and CDR2 is SYDVKM. The CDR3 has 13 amino acids. V lost 3 bases and J 0 bases, leaving 6 bases between the germline ends. This chain's CDR3 is CASSFGSSYEQYF. The CDR3 bases are TGTGCCAGCAGTTTTGGGAGCTCCTACGAGCAGTACTTC.